Given below is one T cell receptor beta chain in context. These data are taken from a study of CD8+CD57+ T cells in acquired aplastic anemia. Study-wide background: Quantities of DNA derived from sorted CD4+ and CD8+ cells averaged 3.2 ug.

Both TCR beta VDJ combination and CDR3 sequence profiling were carried out. Genomic DNA was the template for this profiling. TCRdb re-derived calls from the reads in MiXCR, one entry per CDR3 protein. This sample has approximately 220,000 distinct CDR3 sequences; around 45% occur once, and the top ten carry approximately 8%. J lost 6 bases, V lost 3 bases, and 8 bases had no gene match. Germline-derived CDR1 and CDR2 are SEHNR and FQNEAQ (reference sequence). CDR3 length: 15 residues. Individuals selected for sequencing had exhibited CD8+CD57+ cell expansion on flow cytometry. Receipt of therapy had not occurred in any patient by the time of blood sampling.

Sequenced input: sorted CD4+, CD8+, or CD8+CD57+ T cells (not recorded which) from PBMCs. This TCR came from a human donor with aplastic anemia. The chain combines TRBV7-9 with TRBJ2-7; TRBD1 aligns across 10 bases. The CDR3 region is CASSLAGTGDSEQYF. The CDR3 DNA sequence: TGTGCCAGCAGCTTGGCCGGGACAGGGGATAGCGAGCAGTACTTC.